This record looks at one T cell receptor (beta chain) sequence and its context. The CDR3 totals 18 residues. Germline CDR1 is SGHRS and CDR2 is YFSETQ. V was pared by 4 bases and J by 4 bases, with 13 bases of the junction left unmatched. These data come from a study of blood T cell repertoires in COVID-19. Overall study context: Some COVID-19 samples were acute and others convalescent; all came from the United States, Italy and Spain. T cells, B-cell-depleted T cells, or PBMCs supplied cDNA or gDNA.

As processed by the authors: Quantification of nucleated cells was approximated via reference gene primer amplification. Profiling relied on immunoSEQ multiplex PCR, and the TCRdb table lists in-frame clones only, not all of them. The V and J calls and the clone size are those of that table, but D and trimming were determined from the DNA. This table has 200,000 to 300,000 clones, about four fifths appearing once. The sample was peripheral blood. The V call is TRBV5-1, the J call TRBJ2-6; 8 bases are a match to TRBD1. This TCR derives from a woman aged 40 to 50 who had recovered from COVID-19. The CDR3 loop reads CASSPDGQGAKGANVLTF. CDR3 nucleotide sequence: TGCGCCAGCAGCCCGGACGGCCAGGGGGCGAAAGGGGCCAACGTCCTGACTTTC.